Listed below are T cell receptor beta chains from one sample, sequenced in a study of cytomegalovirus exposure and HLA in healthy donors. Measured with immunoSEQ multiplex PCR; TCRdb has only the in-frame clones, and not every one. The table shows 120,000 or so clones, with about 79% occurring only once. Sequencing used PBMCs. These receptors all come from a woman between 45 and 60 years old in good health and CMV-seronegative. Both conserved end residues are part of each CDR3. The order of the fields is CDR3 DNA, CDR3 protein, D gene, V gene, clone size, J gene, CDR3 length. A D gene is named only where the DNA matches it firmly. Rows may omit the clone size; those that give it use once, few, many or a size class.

CDR3 DNA: TGTGCCAGCAGTTTGAGGAGGGACACCGGGGAGCTGTTTTTT; CDR3 protein: CASSLRRDTGELFF; D gene: NA; V gene: TRBV27; clone size: NA; J gene: TRBJ2-2; CDR3 length: 14
CDR3 DNA: TGTGCCAGCAACAGAGTGGACTCCTACAATGAGCAGTTCTTC; CDR3 protein: CASNRVDSYNEQFF; D gene: NA; V gene: TRBV27; clone size: NA; J gene: TRBJ2-1; CDR3 length: 14
CDR3 DNA: TGCGCCAGCAGCCAAGATATACAGCCCAACACCATATATTTT; CDR3 protein: CASSQDIQPNTIYF; D gene: NA; V gene: TRBV4-1; clone size: NA; J gene: TRBJ1-3; CDR3 length: 14
CDR3 DNA: TGTGCCAGTGGGCAGTTAAACTCTGGAAACACCATATATTTT; CDR3 protein: CASGQLNSGNTIYF; D gene: NA; V gene: TRBV19; clone size: NA; J gene: TRBJ1-3; CDR3 length: 14
CDR3 DNA: TGCGCCAGCAGCCAAGGGCAGGGTTTCTACGAGCAGTACTTC; CDR3 protein: CASSQGQGFYEQYF; D gene: NA; V gene: TRBV4-3; clone size: NA; J gene: TRBJ2-7; CDR3 length: 14
CDR3 DNA: TGTGCCAGTGAGGAGGAGAGCAGCAATCAGCCCCAGCATTTT; CDR3 protein: CASEEESSNQPQHF; D gene: NA; V gene: TRBV2; clone size: few; J gene: TRBJ1-5; CDR3 length: 14
CDR3 DNA: TGTGCCAGCACCCCGTTCTCAGGTGGCTACACCTTC; CDR3 protein: CASTPFSGGYTF; D gene: NA; V gene: TRBV7-9; clone size: once; J gene: TRBJ1-2; CDR3 length: 12
CDR3 DNA: TGTGCCTGGAGGCTCGGACAGCAGCCCCAGCATTTT; CDR3 protein: CAWRLGQQPQHF; D gene: NA; V gene: TRBV30; clone size: NA; J gene: TRBJ1-5; CDR3 length: 12
CDR3 DNA: TGCGCCAGCAGCCAACGAGTGTCTCGAACAGCTAATGAAAAACTGTTTTTT; CDR3 protein: CASSQRVSRTANEKLFF; D gene: NA; V gene: TRBV4-1; clone size: NA; J gene: TRBJ1-4; CDR3 length: 17
CDR3 DNA: TGTGCCAGCAGCCAGTCACAGGAAATCAATCAGCCCCAGCATTTT; CDR3 protein: CASSQSQEINQPQHF; D gene: NA; V gene: TRBV4-2; clone size: NA; J gene: TRBJ1-5; CDR3 length: 15
CDR3 DNA: TGTGCCAGCAGCTTATCCGACAGGGGGACAAACAATGAGCAGTTCTTC; CDR3 protein: CASSLSDRGTNNEQFF; D gene: TRBD1; V gene: TRBV13; clone size: NA; J gene: TRBJ2-1; CDR3 length: 16
CDR3 DNA: TGCAGCGTTGAGGGAGCAGGCAGCGGCACTGAAGCTTTCTTT; CDR3 protein: CSVEGAGSGTEAFF; D gene: NA; V gene: TRBV29-1; clone size: NA; J gene: TRBJ1-1; CDR3 length: 14
CDR3 DNA: TGCAGCGTTGTTGAGGAGAGCTCCTACAATGAGCAGTTCTTC; CDR3 protein: CSVVEESSYNEQFF; D gene: NA; V gene: TRBV29-1; clone size: NA; J gene: TRBJ2-1; CDR3 length: 14
CDR3 DNA: TGTGCCAGTAACAAACCGGGAATTGACTATGGCTACACCTTC; CDR3 protein: CASNKPGIDYGYTF; D gene: NA; V gene: TRBV19; clone size: NA; J gene: TRBJ1-2; CDR3 length: 14
CDR3 DNA: TGTGCCAGCAGTGCCCAGGGAAACATTCAGTACTTC; CDR3 protein: CASSAQGNIQYF; D gene: NA; V gene: TRBV2; clone size: NA; J gene: TRBJ2-4; CDR3 length: 12
CDR3 DNA: TGTGCCACCAGCAGAGATCGAGCTGCATACAATGAGCAGTTCTTC; CDR3 protein: CATSRDRAAYNEQFF; D gene: NA; V gene: TRBV15; clone size: NA; J gene: TRBJ2-1; CDR3 length: 15
CDR3 DNA: TGTGCCAGCAGCAACCGGACTAGCGGGGCGTGGGATGAGCAGTTCTTC; CDR3 protein: CASSNRTSGAWDEQFF; D gene: TRBD2; V gene: TRBV7-3; clone size: NA; J gene: TRBJ2-1; CDR3 length: 16
CDR3 DNA: TGTGCCAGCACCGAGAGCTCAGGGGCTGGGGCCAACGTCCTGACTTTC; CDR3 protein: CASTESSGAGANVLTF; D gene: NA; V gene: TRBV7-9; clone size: NA; J gene: TRBJ2-6; CDR3 length: 16
CDR3 DNA: TGTGCCAGCACCTGGGCCGGGGGTGAAAAACTGTTTTTT; CDR3 protein: CASTWAGGEKLFF; D gene: NA; V gene: TRBV28; clone size: NA; J gene: TRBJ1-4; CDR3 length: 13
CDR3 DNA: TGTGCCAGTAGTATTTCTAGCGGGAGATCCTACAATGAGCAGTTCTTC; CDR3 protein: CASSISSGRSYNEQFF; D gene: TRBD2; V gene: TRBV19; clone size: medium-sized; J gene: TRBJ2-1; CDR3 length: 16
CDR3 DNA: TGTGCCCGCGAAGAGTGGGAGCGGCCAAACAATGTGCAGTTCTTC; CDR3 protein: CAREEWERPNNVQFF; D gene: NA; V gene: TRBV19; clone size: NA; J gene: TRBJ2-1; CDR3 length: 15
CDR3 DNA: TGTGCCAGCAGTTTTATGGGCGCAGATACGCAGTATTTT; CDR3 protein: CASSFMGADTQYF; D gene: NA; V gene: TRBV28; clone size: NA; J gene: TRBJ2-3; CDR3 length: 13
CDR3 DNA: TGTGCCAGCAGTGCACAGGGGGAGTACACAGATACGCAGTATTTT; CDR3 protein: CASSAQGEYTDTQYF; D gene: TRBD1; V gene: TRBV2; clone size: NA; J gene: TRBJ2-3; CDR3 length: 15
CDR3 DNA: TGTGCCAGCAATCCACCGGGACAGACTTACGAGCAGTACTTC; CDR3 protein: CASNPPGQTYEQYF; D gene: TRBD1; V gene: TRBV27; clone size: NA; J gene: TRBJ2-7; CDR3 length: 14
CDR3 DNA: TGTGCCAGCAGCGACATCTATCAGCCCCAGCATTTT; CDR3 protein: CASSDIYQPQHF; D gene: NA; V gene: TRBV28; clone size: NA; J gene: TRBJ1-5; CDR3 length: 12
CDR3 DNA: TGTGCCAGCAGTGGAACAGGGGAATACTGGGGTGAAAAACTGTTTTTT; CDR3 protein: CASSGTGEYWGEKLFF; D gene: TRBD1; V gene: TRBV2; clone size: NA; J gene: TRBJ1-4; CDR3 length: 16
CDR3 DNA: TGTGCCAGCAGTCTAGACAGGGGCGGGCGTGAAGCTTTCTTT; CDR3 protein: CASSLDRGGREAFF; D gene: TRBD1; V gene: TRBV7-2; clone size: NA; J gene: TRBJ1-1; CDR3 length: 14
CDR3 DNA: TGTGCCGCCCGGGACAAGAACTATGGCTACACCTTC; CDR3 protein: CAARDKNYGYTF; D gene: NA; V gene: TRBV5-4; clone size: few; J gene: TRBJ1-2; CDR3 length: 12
CDR3 DNA: TGTGCCAGCAGCTCCGGAGCTAACTATGGCTACACCTTC; CDR3 protein: CASSSGANYGYTF; D gene: NA; V gene: TRBV5-4; clone size: NA; J gene: TRBJ1-2; CDR3 length: 13
CDR3 DNA: TGTGCCAGCAGTTTCCCTCGGACAGGGGCGGCCTACGAGCAGTACTTC; CDR3 protein: CASSFPRTGAAYEQYF; D gene: TRBD1; V gene: TRBV28; clone size: NA; J gene: TRBJ2-7; CDR3 length: 16
CDR3 DNA: TGTGCCAGCAGCCGCACTAGCGGGCTCACAGATACGCAGTATTTT; CDR3 protein: CASSRTSGLTDTQYF; D gene: TRBD2; V gene: TRBV5-4; clone size: NA; J gene: TRBJ2-3; CDR3 length: 15
CDR3 DNA: TGCGCCAGCAGCCTGGGACAGGGGCTTGGGTCACCCCTCCACTTT; CDR3 protein: CASSLGQGLGSPLHF; D gene: TRBD1; V gene: TRBV5-1; clone size: NA; J gene: TRBJ1-6; CDR3 length: 15
CDR3 DNA: TGTGCCAGTAACGCGGGACAGCAATTCTCTGGAAACACCATATATTTT; CDR3 protein: CASNAGQQFSGNTIYF; D gene: TRBD1; V gene: TRBV19; clone size: NA; J gene: TRBJ1-3; CDR3 length: 16
CDR3 DNA: TGCGCCAGCAGCCTCCAGGGTTTGCAGTACTTC; CDR3 protein: CASSLQGLQYF; D gene: NA; V gene: TRBV5-1; clone size: NA; J gene: TRBJ2-5; CDR3 length: 11
CDR3 DNA: TGTGCCAGTAGTCCCGCGGGGACAGGGGTCTACGAGCAGTACTTC; CDR3 protein: CASSPAGTGVYEQYF; D gene: TRBD1; V gene: TRBV19; clone size: NA; J gene: TRBJ2-7; CDR3 length: 15
CDR3 DNA: TGTGCCAGCAGTCCGACAGAGATGAACACTGAAGCTTTCTTT; CDR3 protein: CASSPTEMNTEAFF; D gene: NA; V gene: TRBV7-9; clone size: NA; J gene: TRBJ1-1; CDR3 length: 14
CDR3 DNA: TGTGCCAGTAGGATCGGAGCGGGAGATTACGAGCAGTACTTC; CDR3 protein: CASRIGAGDYEQYF; D gene: TRBD2; V gene: TRBV28; clone size: NA; J gene: TRBJ2-7; CDR3 length: 14
CDR3 DNA: TGCGCCAGCAGCTTGGGGGGGCTAGGGGGCACAGATACGCAGTATTTT; CDR3 protein: CASSLGGLGGTDTQYF; D gene: NA; V gene: TRBV5-1; clone size: once; J gene: TRBJ2-3; CDR3 length: 16
CDR3 DNA: TGTGCCAGTAGTTTCGCAAGGGGGGAAAAACTGTTTTTT; CDR3 protein: CASSFARGEKLFF; D gene: NA; V gene: TRBV19; clone size: NA; J gene: TRBJ1-4; CDR3 length: 13
CDR3 DNA: TGTGCCAGCGGCTATTCTAGCGGGAGCTACGAGCAGTACTTC; CDR3 protein: CASGYSSGSYEQYF; D gene: TRBD2; V gene: TRBV27; clone size: NA; J gene: TRBJ2-7; CDR3 length: 14
CDR3 DNA: TGTGCCAGCAGCCTCGACTCCAGGGTACCCACCGGGCAGTACTTC; CDR3 protein: CASSLDSRVPTGQYF; D gene: NA; V gene: TRBV7-2; clone size: NA; J gene: TRBJ2-7; CDR3 length: 15
CDR3 DNA: TGTGCCACCAGCAAGCGGACAGGGGGCCAGGAAAAACTGTTTTTT; CDR3 protein: CATSKRTGGQEKLFF; D gene: TRBD1; V gene: TRBV15; clone size: few; J gene: TRBJ1-4; CDR3 length: 15
CDR3 DNA: TGTGCCAGTAACCTGGACAGGGCGAGCAATCAGCCCCAGCATTTT; CDR3 protein: CASNLDRASNQPQHF; D gene: TRBD1; V gene: TRBV19; clone size: NA; J gene: TRBJ1-5; CDR3 length: 15
CDR3 DNA: TGCTCCAGCAGTGGACAGGGGGCGAGCACAGATACGCAGTATTTT; CDR3 protein: CSSSGQGASTDTQYF; D gene: TRBD1; V gene: TRBV23-1; clone size: once; J gene: TRBJ2-3; CDR3 length: 15
CDR3 DNA: TGCGCCAGCAGCTTGGCTATAGGCTCAGGCATGAACACTGAAGCTTTCTTT; CDR3 protein: CASSLAIGSGMNTEAFF; D gene: NA; V gene: TRBV5-1; clone size: NA; J gene: TRBJ1-1; CDR3 length: 17
CDR3 DNA: TGTGCCAGCAGCCTGGGAGGCGGTTCACCCCTCCACTTT; CDR3 protein: CASSLGGGSPLHF; D gene: NA; V gene: TRBV27; clone size: NA; J gene: TRBJ1-6; CDR3 length: 13
CDR3 DNA: TGTGCCAGCAGCCCTCTAGCGGGAGTACTGTCGGAGACCCAGTACTTC; CDR3 protein: CASSPLAGVLSETQYF; D gene: TRBD2; V gene: TRBV9; clone size: NA; J gene: TRBJ2-5; CDR3 length: 16
CDR3 DNA: TGTGCCAGCAGCTCGGATAGCGGGGGGATCACAGATACGCAGTATTTT; CDR3 protein: CASSSDSGGITDTQYF; D gene: TRBD2; V gene: TRBV9; clone size: NA; J gene: TRBJ2-3; CDR3 length: 16
CDR3 DNA: TGTGCCAGCAGTGGGGACAGGGCTTCGGAAAAACTGTTTTTT; CDR3 protein: CASSGDRASEKLFF; D gene: TRBD1; V gene: TRBV2; clone size: once; J gene: TRBJ1-4; CDR3 length: 14
CDR3 DNA: TGTGCCAGCAGCTTGCTGGAGGATTCTTACGAGCAGTACTTC; CDR3 protein: CASSLLEDSYEQYF; D gene: NA; V gene: TRBV5-6; clone size: few; J gene: TRBJ2-7; CDR3 length: 14
CDR3 DNA: TGTGCCAGCAGCTTAGTAGGACTAGCGGGGCAAGAGACCCAGTACTTC; CDR3 protein: CASSLVGLAGQETQYF; D gene: TRBD2; V gene: TRBV11-3; clone size: NA; J gene: TRBJ2-5; CDR3 length: 16
CDR3 DNA: TGTGCCAGTAGCGAGACAGGGGGCAGGGAAGAGACCCAGTACTTC; CDR3 protein: CASSETGGREETQYF; D gene: TRBD1; V gene: TRBV19; clone size: NA; J gene: TRBJ2-5; CDR3 length: 15
CDR3 DNA: TGTGCCAGCAGCTTAGGAGGGGGCATAACTAATGAAAAACTGTTTTTT; CDR3 protein: CASSLGGGITNEKLFF; D gene: TRBD1; V gene: TRBV7-8; clone size: NA; J gene: TRBJ1-4; CDR3 length: 16
CDR3 DNA: TGTGCCAGTAGTATAGGGACAGGTCCCCACAATGAGCAGTTCTTC; CDR3 protein: CASSIGTGPHNEQFF; D gene: TRBD1; V gene: TRBV19; clone size: NA; J gene: TRBJ2-1; CDR3 length: 15